Listed below are T cell receptor beta chains from one sample, sequenced in a study of blood T cell repertoires in COVID-19. Repertoires were generated with immunoSEQ multiplex PCR, while TCRdb's copy carries only in-frame clones and drops some. There are about 120,000 clones in the sample; around 80% occur only once, and 3.8% lies in the top ten. Sequencing was carried out using peripheral blood. The source of these receptors is a woman between 50 and 59 years old with acute or convalescent COVID-19. Both conserved end residues are part of each CDR3. The order of the fields is D gene, clone size, J gene, V gene, CDR3 DNA, CDR3 protein. D genes are given only for firm matches. Clone size, where shown, is once, few, many, or a class for clones that have expanded.

TRBD1	NA	TRBJ2-5	TRBV5-1	TGCGCCAGCAGCTCGGGACAGGGGCAAGAGACCCAGTACTTC	CASSSGQGQETQYF
TRBD1	NA	TRBJ2-1	TRBV7-3	TGTGCCAGCAGCTTTACAGGGGACGTCGCCTACAATGAGCAGTTCTTC	CASSFTGDVAYNEQFF
NA	NA	TRBJ2-7	TRBV28	TGTGCCAGCAGTTTTTCCAGGGGCCCTAGCTCCTACGAGCAGTACTTC	CASSFSRGPSSYEQYF
NA	NA	TRBJ2-3	TRBV24-1	TGTGCCACCAGTGATCCAGCGGTTCGGGAGCAGTATTTT	CATSDPAVREQYF
NA	NA	TRBJ2-7	TRBV10-3	TGTGCCATCAGTGCCGGTCCCAGGGGCCCCTACGAGCAGTACTTC	CAISAGPRGPYEQYF
NA	NA	TRBJ2-3	TRBV15	TGTGCCACCAGCAGACGGACCCCGGGGACAGATACGCAGTATTTT	CATSRRTPGTDTQYF
TRBD2	NA	TRBJ2-2	TRBV6-1	TGTGCCAGCAGCGAAGACCCGGGACTAAACACCGGGGAGCTGTTTTTT	CASSEDPGLNTGELFF
NA	NA	TRBJ2-3	TRBV6-5	TGTGCCAGCAGTTACAATGGTGGGAGAACAGATACGCAGTATTTT	CASSYNGGRTDTQYF
NA	NA	TRBJ2-7	TRBV7-2	TGTGCCAGCAGCTTAGATCGAACTAAACAGTACTTC	CASSLDRTKQYF
TRBD1	once	TRBJ1-2	TRBV24-1	TGTGCCACCAGTGCCGATGACAGGGTCTATGGCTACACCTTC	CATSADDRVYGYTF
NA	few	TRBJ2-3	TRBV7-2	TGTGCCAGCAGCCACGCGGGGCCCCGCACAGATACGCAGTATTTT	CASSHAGPRTDTQYF
TRBD1	once	TRBJ1-1	TRBV9	TGTGCCAGCAGCGCTACCGGGACAGGGACCACTGAAGCTTTCTTT	CASSATGTGTTEAFF
TRBD1	NA	TRBJ1-6	TRBV7-3	TGTGCCAGCAGCTTAAATCCAGGGGGTAATTCACCCCTCCACTTT	CASSLNPGGNSPLHF
NA	once	TRBJ1-2	TRBV14	TGTGCCAGCAGCCAAGATCAGGGTAGCTATGGCTACACCTTC	CASSQDQGSYGYTF
NA	NA	TRBJ1-4	TRBV7-2	TGTGCCAGCAGCCGGGGAGGGACTAATGAAAAACTGTTTTTT	CASSRGGTNEKLFF
TRBD2	NA	TRBJ2-3	TRBV7-2	TGTGCCAGCAGACCACGGGCTAGCGGACGCACAGATACGCAGTATTTT	CASRPRASGRTDTQYF
NA	few	TRBJ2-3	TRBV9	TGTGCCAGCAGCGTGGAGCGGAACACAGATACGCAGTATTTT	CASSVERNTDTQYF
TRBD2	once	TRBJ2-4	TRBV2	TGTGCCAGCAGTGAGACTAGCTTGGGGCTTGACAAAAACATTCAGTACTTC	CASSETSLGLDKNIQYF
NA	NA	TRBJ2-3	TRBV20-1	TGCAGTGCTAGTCAGGCTAAACGAACAGATACGCAGTATTTT	CSASQAKRTDTQYF
NA	NA	TRBJ2-3	TRBV7-6	TGTGCCAGCAGCTTAGTCTCGACAGGAGCGTTCACAGATACGCAGTATTTT	CASSLVSTGAFTDTQYF
NA	NA	TRBJ2-1	TRBV5-5	TGTGCCAGCAGCTTGGTTGGGAGCTACCATGAGCAGTTCTTC	CASSLVGSYHEQFF
TRBD1	NA	TRBJ1-2	TRBV3-1/TRBV3-2	TGTGCCAGCAGCCACCCAGGACAGGGGTCAAATGGCTACACCTTC	CASSHPGQGSNGYTF
NA	NA	TRBJ2-1	TRBV5-5	TGTGCCAGCAGCCGTGGGGGCCTTTACAATGAGCAGTTCTTC	CASSRGGLYNEQFF
TRBD1	NA	TRBJ1-2	TRBV5-1	TGCGCCAGCAGCACAGGGGCCCCTTATGGCTACACCTTC	CASSTGAPYGYTF
TRBD1	NA	TRBJ1-6	TRBV5-4	TGTGCCAGCAGGGAAGGACAGGGATTAAATTCACCCCTCCACTTT	CASREGQGLNSPLHF
NA	NA	TRBJ2-3	TRBV2	TGTGCCAGCTCCCGTATCGTACTCACAGATACGCAGTATTTT	CASSRIVLTDTQYF
NA	NA	TRBJ1-1	TRBV18	TGTGCCAGCTCACCAATGGGGGCGCGCACTGAAGCTTTCTTT	CASSPMGARTEAFF
TRBD1	NA	TRBJ1-2	TRBV9	TGTGCCAGCAGCGTAGACACTAGACAGGGGGCACGCCATAATGGCTACACCTTC	CASSVDTRQGARHNGYTF
NA	NA	TRBJ2-7	TRBV6-5	TGTGCCAGCAGTTACGGGCTTGAGAGCTCCTACGAGCAGTACTTC	CASSYGLESSYEQYF
TRBD1	NA	TRBJ1-1	TRBV3-1/TRBV3-2	TGTGCCAGCAGCCAACGGTACCGGGACAGGGCGACTGAAGCTTTCTTT	CASSQRYRDRATEAFF
NA	NA	TRBJ2-2	TRBV11-2	TGTGCCAGCAGCTTCACCAGGGCAGGGTCCGGGGAGCTGTTTTTT	CASSFTRAGSGELFF
NA	NA	TRBJ2-7	TRBV5-5	TGTGCCAGCAGCCCCCTCGGGGAGGCCTACGAGCAGTACTTC	CASSPLGEAYEQYF
NA	NA	TRBJ1-5	TRBV7-2	TGTGCCAGCAGCTCTCCACCGGCAGGTACGGTGCGTCAGCCCCAGCATTTT	CASSSPPAGTVRQPQHF
TRBD1	NA	TRBJ1-1	TRBV14	TGTGCCAGCAGCCAAGGGCCCGGGACAGCCCCGAACACTGAAGCTTTCTTT	CASSQGPGTAPNTEAFF
NA	NA	TRBJ2-3	TRBV6-5	TGTGCCAGCAGTTACGGCGGGAGCACAGATACGCAGTATTTT	CASSYGGSTDTQYF
NA	NA	TRBJ2-2	TRBV7-2	TGTGCCAGCAGCTTAAGGAGTGGTAGCGGATACACCGGGGAGCTGTTTTTT	CASSLRSGSGYTGELFF
TRBD1	NA	TRBJ1-2	TRBV19	TGTGCCAGTAGGAAAACCTTGACAGGGGGGACTTTCTACACCTTC	CASRKTLTGGTFYTF
TRBD2	NA	TRBJ2-1	TRBV7-3	TGTGCCAGCAGCCTCACTAGCGGGGGTTCCTACAATGAGCAGTTCTTC	CASSLTSGGSYNEQFF
NA	NA	TRBJ2-3	TRBV20-1	TGCAGTGCTAGTCTTTTTCCTGGCTTCACAGATACGCAGTATTTT	CSASLFPGFTDTQYF
TRBD1	NA	TRBJ1-2	TRBV30	TGTGCCTGGAAACCGGGGGACAGGAGGAACTATGGCTACACCTTC	CAWKPGDRRNYGYTF
NA	NA	TRBJ2-5	TRBV7-2	TGTGCCAGCAGCCCCAAAACAGGATTCCAAGAGACCCAGTACTTC	CASSPKTGFQETQYF
NA	NA	TRBJ1-2	TRBV6-5	TGTGCCAGCAGGGGGGCCTTTGGCTACACCTTC	CASRGAFGYTF
TRBD1	NA	TRBJ2-2	TRBV6-4	TGTGCCAGCAGTGACCCGACAGACAGGGGGCGGGACGGGGAGCTGTTTTTT	CASSDPTDRGRDGELFF
TRBD1	NA	TRBJ1-5	TRBV30	TGTGCCTGGAGTCCAAGGGACAGAAATCATCAGCCCCAGCATTTT	CAWSPRDRNHQPQHF
NA	NA	TRBJ2-5	TRBV6-4	TGTGCCAGCAGTCGACAGAGGGGGGAGACCCAGTACTTC	CASSRQRGETQYF
NA	NA	TRBJ2-2	TRBV6-5	TGTGCCAGCAGTACAGGACCCTGGGGCGGGGAGCTGTTTTTT	CASSTGPWGGELFF
NA	NA	TRBJ2-7	TRBV5-1	TGCGCCAGCAGCTTGGACGGCAGGCGATCCTACGAGCAGTACTTC	CASSLDGRRSYEQYF
NA	NA	TRBJ2-7	TRBV30	TGTGCCTGGAACAGGGCCACCTACTACGAGCAGTACTTC	CAWNRATYYEQYF
NA	NA	TRBJ2-5	TRBV20-1	TGCAGTGCTAGCCAGGAAGAGACCCAGTACTTC	CSASQEETQYF
TRBD2	NA	TRBJ2-4	TRBV7-6	TGTGCCAGCAGCTTAGAGGATAGCGGGGAAGCCAAAAACATTCAGTACTTC	CASSLEDSGEAKNIQYF
NA	NA	TRBJ1-1	TRBV6-5	TGTGCCAGCAGTCTTATTGGGCGTGAAGCTTTCTTT	CASSLIGREAFF